These 2 T cell receptor beta chains were all obtained from the same sample, sequenced in a study of metastatic and nonmetastatic thyroid tumors. TCRdb recomputed clones from the PCR reads via MiXCR. The sample lists around 46,000 clones, less than 25% occurring once. The entire patient cohort was treatment-naive prior to thyroid surgery. Sample: blood. The receptor source for this set is a male donor with papillary thyroid cancer or a benign thyroid nodule (not recorded which). Some clones in this sample may be carry-over from other donors' samples.

In this sample, this clone turned up many times. V is TRBV2 and J is TRBJ2-7, with TRBD2 matching 10 bases. Germline V CDR1 and CDR2: SNHLY, FYNNEI. Trimming at V came to 1 base and at J to 4 bases, leaving 7 bases not matched to a gene. The CDR3 spans 16 residues. Here the CDR3 reads CASSEGLRTSGYEQYF. The CDR3 nucleotides are TGTGCCAGCAGTGAAGGTCTTAGGACTAGCGGATACGAGCAGTACTTC.

This clone was detected once. V usage is TRBV5-4 and J usage is TRBJ2-6; perhaps TRBD1 as D (6 bases). Germline V lookup: CDR1 SGHNT, CDR2 YYREEE (reference sequence). The V end was cut by 3 bases, the J end by 0 bases, with 13 bases between. This CDR3 spans 17 amino acids. CDR3 in amino acids: CASSSGQTSSGANVLTF. Written as DNA, the CDR3 is TGTGCCAGCAGCTCCGGACAGACCAGCTCTGGGGCCAACGTCCTGACTTTC. Combining the CDR3 with reference TRBV5-4 and TRBJ2-6 gives the whole variable domain ETGVTQSPTHLIKTRGQQVTLRCSSQSGHNTVSWYQQALGQGPQFIFQYYREEENGRGNFPPRFSGLQFPNYSSELNVNALELDDSALYLCASSSGQTSSGANVLTFGAGSRLTVL.